This entry concerns a single TCR beta chain. The data were obtained in a study of blood T cell repertoires in COVID-19. Study at large: COVID-19 samples from acute and convalescent phases originated in the United States, Italy and Spain.

Source study methods: It was from reference gene primer amplification that nucleated cell counts were estimated. Sequencing used immunoSEQ multiplex PCR; TCRdb keeps in-frame clones, though not all of them. The V and J calls and clone size were taken over from that table, and D and trimming were inferred from the DNA. The sample records approximately 180,000 clones, 80% to 90% being singletons. Trimming took 6 bases from V and 8 from J; bases not matched to a gene: 17. This CDR3 comprises 16 residues. Germline V lookup: CDR1 SEHNR, CDR2 FQNEAQ (reference sequence). The sample taken for sequencing was peripheral blood. The receptor comes from a human donor with active or convalescent COVID-19. The donor label of this sample is uncertain. The V call is TRBV7-9, the J call TRBJ2-5; TRBD2 agrees at 8 bases. CDR3: CASSSFSGESKRTQYF. The DNA of the CDR3 is TGTGCCAGCAGTTCTTTTAGCGGGGAGTCCAAGAGAACCCAGTACTTC.